These T cell receptor beta chains were read from a single sample in a study of CD4+ T cells in melanoma. The repertoire was sequenced with immunoSEQ multiplex PCR; TCRdb's copy has only in-frame clones and lacks some. This table has more than 90,000 clones, around 92% appearing once. The sequenced sample was peripheral blood. All receptors derive from a human donor with melanoma. CDR3s include the opening cysteine and the closing phenylalanine or tryptophan. Fields, in order: V gene, D gene, J gene, clone size, CDR3 protein, CDR3 DNA. The D gene is left open where the match is weak. Clone size, where shown, is once, few, many, or a class for clones that have expanded.

TRBV14	-	TRBJ2-2	-	CASSQEVVAGELFF	TGTGCCAGCAGCCAAGAGGTAGTTGCCGGGGAGCTGTTTTTT
TRBV27	-	TRBJ1-5	-	CASGLSRSQPQHF	TGTGCCAGCGGACTGAGCAGGTCGCAGCCCCAGCATTTT
TRBV4-1	-	TRBJ2-3	-	CASSQVSDWGTRNTQYF	TGCGCCAGCAGCCAAGTATCGGACTGGGGCACTCGGAATACGCAGTATTTT
TRBV19	TRBD1	TRBJ2-3	-	CASSTGQGRWTDTQYF	TGTGCCAGTAGTACTGGACAGGGTAGGTGGACAGATACGCAGTATTTT
TRBV6-1	-	TRBJ1-4	-	CASTRGSGGEKLFF	TGTGCCAGCACCCGCGGCAGCGGAGGCGAAAAACTGTTTTTT
TRBV9	TRBD2	TRBJ2-7	-	CASASSGNSYEQYF	TGTGCCAGCGCGTCTAGCGGGAACTCCTACGAGCAGTACTTC
TRBV15	-	TRBJ1-1	-	CGHSEGLNTEAFF	TGTGGCCACTCCGAGGGGCTGAACACTGAAGCTTTCTTT
TRBV2	TRBD2	TRBJ2-3	-	CASSEGRGGHTQYF	TGTGCCAGCAGTGAAGGGCGGGGGGGCCATACGCAGTATTTT
TRBV7-3	-	TRBJ1-5	few	CASSLRSQPQHF	TGTGCCAGCAGCTTAAGGTCTCAGCCCCAGCATTTT
TRBV13	TRBD1	TRBJ1-1	once	CASSLAPTGMNTEAFF	TGTGCCAGCAGCTTAGCCCCGACAGGGATGAACACTGAAGCTTTCTTT
TRBV7-2	-	TRBJ1-2	-	CASSPRLGEGGYTF	TGTGCCAGCAGCCCGAGGCTGGGGGAAGGGGGCTACACCTTC
TRBV15	-	TRBJ2-5	once	CATSREREETQYF	TGTGCCACCAGCAGAGAGCGAGAAGAGACCCAGTACTTC
TRBV7-9	TRBD2	TRBJ2-7	-	CASSALAGRTYEQYF	TGTGCCAGCAGCGCACTAGCGGGTCGTACCTACGAGCAGTACTTC
TRBV7-8	-	TRBJ2-7	-	CASSLAAQLTYEQYF	TGTGCCAGCAGCTTAGCAGCACAGTTAACCTACGAGCAGTACTTC
TRBV19	TRBD1	TRBJ1-1	-	CASSIGDRANTEAFF	TGTGCCAGTAGTATAGGTGACAGGGCCAACACTGAAGCTTTCTTT
TRBV11-1	-	TRBJ2-1	-	CASSLVVGGINEQFF	TGTGCCAGCAGCTTAGTAGTTGGGGGGATCAATGAGCAGTTCTTC
TRBV5-1	-	TRBJ2-1	-	CASSLATGGLDSSFF	TGCGCCAGCAGCTTGGCAACGGGGGGCCTGGATAGTTCCTTCTTC
TRBV9	-	TRBJ1-5	-	CASSVARARGESNQPQHF	TGTGCCAGCAGCGTAGCCCGCGCACGGGGCGAGAGCAATCAGCCCCAGCATTTT
TRBV19	TRBD1	TRBJ1-5	-	CASSLTQTGGRQPQHF	TGTGCCAGTAGTCTTACACAGACAGGGGGAAGGCAGCCCCAGCATTTT
TRBV6-6	-	TRBJ2-7	-	CASSYGISYEQYF	TGTGCCAGCAGTTACGGGATCTCCTACGAGCAGTACTTC
TRBV4-1	TRBD2	TRBJ2-7	once	CASSQDGRGLAGGFYEQYF	TGCGCCAGCAGCCAAGATGGCAGGGGGCTAGCGGGAGGTTTCTACGAGCAGTACTTC
TRBV7-2	-	TRBJ2-1	-	CASSEGTFYNEQFF	TGTGCCAGCAGCGAAGGGACATTTTACAATGAGCAGTTCTTC
TRBV9	TRBD2	TRBJ2-1	-	CASSPGLAGGSVMGEQFF	TGTGCCAGCAGCCCGGGACTAGCGGGAGGTTCAGTAATGGGTGAGCAGTTCTTC
TRBV4-1	-	TRBJ2-5	-	CASSRTTGPQGTQYF	TGCGCCAGCAGCCGTACGACAGGACCCCAAGGGACCCAGTACTTC
TRBV10-3	TRBD2	TRBJ2-7	-	CAISGWASGGYEQYF	TGTGCCATCAGTGGGTGGGCTAGCGGGGGGTACGAGCAGTACTTC
TRBV27	TRBD1	TRBJ2-7	-	CASSPWTGGVYEQYF	TGTGCCAGCAGTCCCTGGACAGGGGGGGTATACGAGCAGTACTTC
TRBV2	-	TRBJ1-5	-	CASSDRGGGNQPQHF	TGTGCCAGCAGTGATCGGGGAGGGGGCAATCAGCCCCAGCATTTT
TRBV9	-	TRBJ2-5	-	CASSVVTKGGTQYF	TGTGCCAGCAGCGTAGTGACAAAGGGCGGGACCCAGTACTTC
TRBV7-9	-	TRBJ2-2	-	CASSLVGAVEAGELFF	TGTGCCAGCAGCTTAGTGGGGGCGGTGGAGGCCGGGGAGCTGTTTTTT
TRBV5-6	-	TRBJ2-7	-	CASRRETEQYF	TGTGCCAGCCGGAGGGAAACCGAGCAGTACTTC
TRBV6-5	-	TRBJ2-2	-	CASSQRLVGGELFF	TGTGCCAGCAGCCAAAGACTAGTAGGCGGGGAGCTGTTTTTT
TRBV4-2	-	TRBJ2-3	-	CASSQVSGLGTDTQYF	TGTGCCAGCAGCCAAGTATCGGGTCTCGGCACAGATACGCAGTATTTT
TRBV7-3	-	TRBJ1-3	-	CASSLSNSGNTIYF	TGTGCCAGCAGCTTAAGTAACTCTGGAAACACCATATATTTT
TRBV10-3	TRBD2	TRBJ2-3	-	CAISDPLSGGAPDTQYF	TGTGCCATCAGTGATCCCCTTAGCGGGGGGGCCCCAGATACGCAGTATTTT
TRBV4-3	-	TRBJ2-4	-	CASSQDSSVKNIQYF	TGCGCCAGCAGCCAAGATAGCAGCGTCAAAAACATTCAGTACTTC
TRBV4-3	-	TRBJ2-2	few	CASSGTKPNTGELFF	TGCGCCAGCAGTGGGACAAAGCCGAACACCGGGGAGCTGTTTTTT
TRBV27	TRBD1	TRBJ2-1	-	CASSFPGQGRGGEQFF	TGTGCCAGCAGTTTCCCGGGACAGGGGCGAGGGGGTGAGCAGTTCTTC
TRBV6-6	-	TRBJ1-4	-	CASSSRGTEKLFF	TGTGCCAGCAGTTCCCGGGGCACTGAAAAACTGTTTTTT
TRBV7-9	TRBD1	TRBJ1-2	-	CASSLVGTGQGYTF	TGTGCCAGCAGCTTAGTCGGGACAGGGCAGGGCTACACCTTC
TRBV19	TRBD2	TRBJ2-3	once	CASSIRTAGADTQYF	TGTGCCAGTAGTATTAGAACAGCGGGGGCAGATACGCAGTATTTT
TRBV2	TRBD1	TRBJ1-2	-	CASNTWTGTYGYTF	TGTGCCAGCAATACTTGGACAGGGACCTATGGCTACACCTTC